Listed here are 10 T cell receptor beta chains from one sample, sequenced in a study of vaccination and CD4 T cells after COVID-19. Treatment here: approximately nine-day PBMC culture with coronavirus spike peptide pools or control peptides (ViraFEST assay). Sequencing of the DNA from cultured CD4+ T cells was carried out with the Oncomine TCR Beta short-read assay. MiXCR, applied by TCRdb to the PCR reads, yields one record per CDR3 protein. The sample includes about 12,000 distinct CDR3 sequences, around 60% of them seen just once. No antigen has been identified for these receptors. The specimen sequenced was CD4+ T cells from blood, cultured in vitro. These receptors all stem from a human donor who had recovered from COVID-19.

The gene calls are TRBV7-2 and TRBJ2-5; D perhaps matches TRBD1 (6 bases). Looked up from germline, CDR1 is SGHTA and CDR2 is FQGNSA. Trimming pared 2 bases from V and 2 bases from J, leaving 12 bases between. This CDR3 has 15 amino acids. CDR3 DNA: TGTGCCAGCAGCTTATTGGGGACAAGTCAAGAGACCCAGTACTTC. The encoded protein is CASSLLGTSQETQYF.

This clonotype was detected only a few times. The V gene is TRBV5-5, the J gene TRBJ1-2, with D hard to call. Germline loops: CDR1 SGHKS, CDR2 YYEKEE (reference sequence). V was pared by 4 bases and J by 0 bases, with 7 bases between. There are 13 residues in the CDR3. CDR3 nucleotide sequence: TGTGCCAGCAGCCCTTTAGCTAACTATGGCTACACCTTC. It translates to CASSPLANYGYTF.

V is TRBV7-2 and J is TRBJ2-1, with no clear D. CDR1 and CDR2 (germline): SGHTA, FQGNSA. The CDR3 spans 15 residues. V was clipped by 7 bases and J by 5 bases, with 18 bases between them. The CDR3 DNA reads as TGTGCCAGCATGTCTGAGTTTGGGTGGCACAATGAGCAGTTCTTC. This translates into CASMSEFGWHNEQFF.

The rearrangement joins TRBV2 to TRBJ2-5; 14 nucleotides agree with TRBD2. Trimming removed 6 bases from V and 1 base from J; junction bases left unmatched: 4. The CDR3 is made up of 16 amino acids. Germline loops: CDR1 SNHLY, CDR2 FYNNEI. This CDR3 is CASRGLAGVPQETQYF. The CDR3 nucleotides read TGTGCCAGCAGGGGACTAGCGGGAGTCCCCCAAGAGACCCAGTACTTC.

This chain connects TRBV20-1 to TRBJ2-7, with 7 nucleotides matching TRBD2. Germline V gene lookup returns CDR1 DFQATT and CDR2 SNEGSKA (reference sequence). The V and J ends lost 2 bases and 2 bases, in that order; junction bases with no gene match: 9. The CDR3 sequence is 15 residues long. The CDR3 nucleotides are TGCAGTGCTAGACATTTAGCGGGTGCCACCTACGAGCAGTACTTC. It yields the protein CSARHLAGATYEQYF.

This chain uses TRBV2 with TRBJ2-1, with 9 bases that match TRBD1. Looked up from germline, CDR1 is SNHLY and CDR2 is FYNNEI. After removal of 6 bases from V and 5 bases from J, the junction contained 2 bases not matched to a gene. CDR3 size: 13 residues. The DNA of the CDR3 is TGTGCCAGCAGGACAGGGGGTAACAATGAGCAGTTCTTC. This encodes CASRTGGNNEQFF.

This clonotype has more than one count but fewer than ten. The chain links TRBV7-2 to TRBJ2-7; 8 bases line up with TRBD2. Germline CDR1 and CDR2: SGHTA and FQGNSA. The CDR3 is made up of 15 amino acids. Trimming at V came to 6 bases and at J to 0 bases, leaving 7 bases not matched to a gene. The CDR3 DNA is TGTGCCAGCAGACATAGCGGGACGAGCTCCTACGAGCAGTACTTC. It translates to CASRHSGTSSYEQYF.

The chain joins TRBV27 to TRBJ2-3, with D perhaps matching TRBD1 or TRBD2 (7 bases each). Germline V CDR1 and CDR2: MNHEY, SMNVEV (reference sequence). The CDR3 consists of 20 residues. The V end was cut by 11 bases, the J end by 0 bases, with 33 bases between. CDR3 residues: CAGPPGGTDTGSPSTDTQYF. Here the CDR3 DNA reads TGTGCCGGGCCCCCCGGGGGGACAGACACCGGGAGTCCTAGCACAGATACGCAGTATTTT.

The chain employs TRBV7-2 and TRBJ2-7, with 7 bases lining up with TRBD1. CDR1 SGHTA and CDR2 FQGNSA come from the germline V gene. After removal of 2 bases from V and 0 bases from J, the junction contained 4 bases not matched to a gene. The CDR3 is made up of 15 amino acids. The CDR3 region is CASSLYRGLSYEQYF. The CDR3 DNA reads as TGTGCCAGCAGCTTATACAGGGGCCTCTCCTACGAGCAGTACTTC.

V usage is TRBV19 and J usage is TRBJ2-1; TRBD2 might be the D (6 bases). The germline V gene encodes CDR1 LNHDA and CDR2 SQIVND (reference sequence). The CDR3 contains 15 residues. Between the trimmed V and J ends, which lost 4 bases and 6 bases, there was a span of 16 bases. The CDR3 spells CASSSRLGVGNEQFF. The CDR3 DNA follows: TGTGCCAGTAGTAGTCGACTAGGGGTTGGCAATGAGCAGTTCTTC.